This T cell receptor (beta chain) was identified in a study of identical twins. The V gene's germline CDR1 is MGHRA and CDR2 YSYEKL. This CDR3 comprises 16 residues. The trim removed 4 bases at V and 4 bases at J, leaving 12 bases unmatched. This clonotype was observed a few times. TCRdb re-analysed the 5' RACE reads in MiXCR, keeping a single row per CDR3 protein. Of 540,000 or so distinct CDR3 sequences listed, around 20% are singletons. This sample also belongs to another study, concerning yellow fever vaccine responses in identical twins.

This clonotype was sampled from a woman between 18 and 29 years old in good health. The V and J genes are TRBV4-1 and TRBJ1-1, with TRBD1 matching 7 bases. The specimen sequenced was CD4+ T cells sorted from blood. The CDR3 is CASSLRQGFTGTEAFF. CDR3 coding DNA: TGCGCCAGCAGCCTTCGACAGGGATTTACTGGCACTGAAGCTTTCTTT.